The 30 T cell receptor beta chains below all came from one sample that was sequenced in a study of blood T cell repertoires in COVID-19. Using immunoSEQ multiplex PCR, the repertoire was profiled, and TCRdb retains in-frame clones only, with some absent. The top ten hold approximately 15% of the sample, which has under 300,000 clones, about 80% seen once. Sequenced: PBMCs or T cells enriched from blood (not recorded which). The source is a man aged 35-49 years who had recovered from COVID-19.

This rearrangement joins TRBV5-4 to TRBJ1-1; D is ambiguous. The CDR3 extends over 14 amino acids. CDR1 is SGHNT and CDR2 is YYREEE in the germline V gene (reference sequence). Trimming took 4 bases from V and 2 from J, leaving 12 bases between them. Here the CDR3 reads CASSAGPDNTEAFF. The CDR3 DNA reads TGTGCCAGCAGCGCGGGCCCCGATAACACTGAAGCTTTCTTT.

The rearrangement uses TRBV29-1 and TRBJ2-2, with 13 bases lining up with TRBD2. Germline CDR1 reads SQVTM; CDR2 reads ANQGSEA. The junction had 4 bases not matched to a gene; V was cut back by 3 bases and J by 0 bases. The CDR3 spans 17 residues. The CDR3 sequence is CSVEGTSGASNTGELFF. CDR3 sequence (DNA): TGCAGCGTTGAGGGGACTAGCGGGGCGTCGAACACCGGGGAGCTGTTTTTT.

This chain joins TRBV4-2 and TRBJ2-6; no clear D gene. With 0 bases removed from V and 4 bases from J, the gap between germline ends came to 10 bases. The CDR3 loop spans 16 amino acids. Germline CDR1 is LGHNA and CDR2 is YNFKEQ. This CDR3 reads CASSQDLGRGANVLTF. CDR3 bases: TGTGCCAGCAGCCAAGATCTGGGCCGAGGGGCCAACGTCCTGACTTTC.

The V and J genes are TRBV11-2 and TRBJ2-1, with 9 nucleotides matching TRBD1. Germline V lookup: CDR1 SGHAT, CDR2 FQNNGV. The CDR3 has 12 residues. The trim removed 3 bases at V and 14 bases at J, leaving 5 bases unmatched. CDR3 nucleotide sequence: TGTGCCAGCAGCTTGGAGGGACAGGGCGAGTTCTTC. Amino acids: CASSLEGQGEFF.

This rearrangement joins TRBV2 to TRBJ1-4; 8 nucleotides line up with TRBD1. This CDR3 region has 15 residues. Germline V gene sequence: CDR1 SNHLY, CDR2 FYNNEI. Trimming cost V 3 bases and J 4 bases; bases outside gene matches: 4. CDR3 sequence (DNA): TGTGCCAGCAGTGACCGGGGACAGGTTAATGAAAAACTGTTTTTT. It yields the protein CASSDRGQVNEKLFF.

V gene TRBV12-3 or TRBV12-4 combines with J gene TRBJ1-1, with D possibly being TRBD1 (6 bases). V lost 5 bases to trimming and J lost 1 base, with 8 bases between them. CDR3 length: 13 amino acids. CDR3 bases: TGTGCCAGCAGTAAACAGGGGAACACTGAAGCTTTCTTT. Translation: CASSKQGNTEAFF.

The V call is TRBV2, the J call TRBJ1-2; no clear D gene. The germline V and J ends were trimmed by 6 bases and 5 bases, with 10 bases remaining between them. The CDR3 extends over 12 amino acids. From germline, CDR1 is SNHLY and CDR2 FYNNEI. The CDR3 nucleotides read TGTGCCAGCAGAGAGGACTTATATGGCTACACCTTC. Amino acid sequence: CASREDLYGYTF. The full variable domain, rest sourced from reference TRBV2 and TRBJ1-2, is EPEVTQTPSHQVTQMGQEVILRCVPISNHLYFYWYRQILGQKVEFLVSFYNNEISEKSEIFDDQFSVERPDGSNFTLKIRSTKLEDSAMYFCASREDLYGYTFGSGTRLTVV.

This chain uses TRBV28 with TRBJ2-5; 11 bases align to TRBD2. The CDR3 runs to 17 residues. From germline, CDR1 is MDHEN and CDR2 SYDVKM. Trimming removed 1 base from V and 1 base from J; junction bases left unmatched: 5. The CDR3 DNA reads as TGTGCCAGCAGTTTATTGGCTAGCGGGGGGATCCAAGAGACCCAGTACTTC. This translates into CASSLLASGGIQETQYF.

V is TRBV5-1 and J is TRBJ1-4; D gene ambiguous. This CDR3 has 14 amino acids. Germline CDR1 is SGHRS and CDR2 is YFSETQ. V shed 4 bases and J shed 6 bases, with 13 bases lying between them. CDR3 region: CASSRTGIDEKLFF. The CDR3 DNA follows: TGCGCCAGCAGCCGAACGGGAATTGATGAAAAACTGTTTTTT.

The rearrangement links TRBV6-4 to TRBJ1-2; 9 nucleotides align to TRBD1. Germline lookup yields CDR1 MRHNA and CDR2 SNTAGT. The junction had 10 bases not matched to a gene; V was cut back by 4 bases and J by 7 bases. This CDR3 spans 15 amino acids. CDR3: CASSVEQGARFGYTF. The CDR3 DNA sequence: TGTGCCAGCAGTGTGGAACAGGGGGCGCGTTTTGGCTACACCTTC.

The chain employs TRBV6-4 and TRBJ1-1, with TRBD1 matching over 7 bases. In germline, CDR1 is MRHNA, CDR2 SNTAGT. The V and J ends lost 6 bases and 9 bases, in that order; junction bases with no gene match: 16. The CDR3 is 15 amino acids. This CDR3 is CASRVWTGPISQAFF. Here the CDR3 DNA reads TGTGCCAGCAGAGTTTGGACAGGCCCAATTAGCCAAGCTTTCTTT.

Here the CDR3 DNA reads TGTGCCAGCAGTGTGCAGGGTCGAACCACTGAAGCTTTCTTT. It specifies CASSVQGRTTEAFF. This sequence joins TRBV2 and TRBJ1-1; possibly TRBD1 for D (5 bases). The V end lost 4 bases, the J end lost 4 bases, and 13 bases lay between the germline ends. The CDR3 spans 14 residues. Per germline, CDR1 SNHLY and CDR2 FYNNEI.

The chain has TRBV10-3 and TRBJ2-3; 7 bases are a match to TRBD2. V lost 2 bases and J lost 2; bases outside the gene matches: 4. Germline values: CDR1 ENHRY, CDR2 SYGVKD. This CDR3 has 15 amino acids. CDR3 sequence (DNA): TGTGCCATCAGTGAGCCGGGACTAACCACAGATACGCAGTATTTT. Protein product: CAISEPGLTTDTQYF.

This clone was counted only a few times. The rearrangement joins TRBV27 to TRBJ1-2; a weak D match, TRBD1 (6 bases). The CDR3 sequence is 14 residues long. Trimming took off 1 base at V and 7 bases at J, with 13 bases between the two ends. The germline CDR1 and CDR2 sequences are MNHEY and SMNVEV (reference sequence). The CDR3 loop is CASSLLGALGGYTF. CDR3 sequence (DNA): TGTGCCAGCAGTTTATTGGGGGCCTTGGGTGGCTACACCTTC.

The CDR3, as DNA: TGTGCCAGCAGTCCCGACAGAGACTATGGCTACACCTTC. Translating it yields CASSPDRDYGYTF. The genes are TRBV5-6 and TRBJ1-2; a weak D match, TRBD1 (5 bases). V was clipped by 5 bases and J by 3 bases, with 11 bases between them. Germline lookup yields CDR1 SGHDT and CDR2 YYEEEE. CDR3 length equals 13 residues.

The chain couples TRBV28 to TRBJ1-3; D gene unclear. Looked up from germline, CDR1 is MDHEN and CDR2 is SYDVKM. V was pared by 3 bases and J by 8 bases, with 2 bases between. There are 10 residues in the CDR3. This chain's CDR3 is CASSFDTIYF. CDR3 DNA sequence: TGTGCCAGCAGTTTCGACACCATATATTTT. The full variable domain, completed using reference TRBV28 and TRBJ1-3, is DVKVTQSSRYLVKRTGEKVFLECVQDMDHENMFWYRQDPGLGLRLIYFSYDVKMKEKGDIPEGYSVSREKKERFSLILESASTNQTSMYLCASSFDTIYFGEGSWLTVV.

The chain combines TRBV5-1 with TRBJ1-1; 7 positions agree with TRBD1. The CDR3 spans 15 residues. V shed 0 bases and J 1 base; nucleotides not matched to a gene: 3. CDR1 is SGHRS and CDR2 is YFSETQ in the germline V gene. The CDR3 protein is CASSLDRQGNTEAFF. CDR3 nucleotide sequence: TGCGCCAGCAGCTTGGATCGACAGGGGAACACTGAAGCTTTCTTT.

The chain is built from TRBV5-1 and TRBJ2-2; 9 bases match TRBD1. CDR3 length: 14 amino acids. V was pared by 4 bases and J by 9 bases, with 7 bases of the junction left unmatched. Germline V gene lookup returns CDR1 SGHRS and CDR2 YFSETQ. The CDR3 loop reads CASSPGTGSRELFF. The CDR3 bases are TGCGCCAGCAGCCCCGGGACAGGGAGCCGGGAGCTGTTTTTT.

This chain links TRBV6-5 with TRBJ1-2, with 9 bases matching TRBD1. CDR3 length equals 15 residues. The germline gives CDR1 MNHEY, CDR2 SVGAGI. The J segment lost 6 bases and the V segment lost 4 bases, leaving 9 bases of the junction unmatched. CDR3 protein: CASSFGTGSFDGYTF. The CDR3 region has the DNA TGTGCCAGCAGTTTCGGGACAGGGTCCTTTGATGGCTACACCTTC.

The V gene is TRBV19, the J gene TRBJ2-6; 8 positions match TRBD1. This CDR3 has 15 residues. Germline CDR1 and CDR2: LNHDA and SQIVND (reference sequence). Trimming cost V 6 bases and J 1 base; bases outside gene matches: 2. The CDR3: CASRHRGSGANVLTF. The CDR3 nucleotides are TGTGCCAGTAGGCACAGGGGGTCTGGGGCCAACGTCCTGACTTTC.

The CDR3 region is CATSGGRNTEAFF. CDR3 nucleotide sequence: TGTGCCACCAGTGGGGGCAGAAACACTGAAGCTTTCTTT. This rearrangement joins TRBV24-1 to TRBJ1-1, with D possibly being TRBD1 (5 bases). Trimming pared 5 bases from V and 2 bases from J, leaving 8 bases between. Germline V gene lookup returns CDR1 KGHDR and CDR2 SFDVKD. The length of the CDR3 is 13 residues.

The chain has TRBV10-1 and TRBJ2-3, with TRBD2 matching over 7 bases. Per the germline V gene, CDR1 is WNHNN and CDR2 is SYGVQD (reference sequence). The V gene end was trimmed by 4 bases and the J gene end by 5 bases; junction bases not matched to a gene: 3. This CDR3 comprises 13 residues. CDR3 nucleotides: TGCGCCAGCAGTGCAGCGGGGCAAGATACGCAGTATTTT. This encodes CASSAAGQDTQYF.

The chain links TRBV5-6 to TRBJ2-7; 13 bases are shared with TRBD2. V shed 3 bases and J 7 bases; nucleotides not matched to a gene: 10. This CDR3 contains 16 residues. Per germline, CDR1 SGHDT and CDR2 YYEEEE. CDR3 protein: CASSSQGLAGVEEQYF. The CDR3 DNA is TGTGCCAGCAGCTCGCAAGGACTAGCGGGAGTAGAGGAGCAGTACTTC.

The chain uses TRBV7-9 and TRBJ2-5; 7 bases align to TRBD2. Looked up from germline, CDR1 is SEHNR and CDR2 is FQNEAQ (reference sequence). V was clipped by 7 bases and J by 2 bases; unmatched bases: 4. This CDR3 has 13 amino acids. The CDR3 loop is CASKFGRQETQYF. DNA of the CDR3: TGTGCCAGCAAATTCGGGAGGCAAGAGACCCAGTACTTC. The full variable domain, its missing parts supplied by reference TRBV7-9 and TRBJ2-5, is DTGVSQNPRHKITKRGQNVTFRCDPISEHNRLYWYRQTLGQGPEFLTYFQNEAQLEKSRLLSDRFSAERPKGSFSTLEIQRTEQGDSAMYLCASKFGRQETQYFGPGTRLLVL.

This clone was detected once. The chain carries TRBV5-4 and TRBJ1-1; the D gene is possibly TRBD1 (6 bases). Trimming shortened V by 4 bases and J by 14 bases, and 21 bases separated the two germline ends. This CDR3 contains 13 residues. Germline V CDR1 and CDR2: SGHNT, YYREEE (reference sequence). As DNA, the CDR3 is TGTGCCAGCAGCCCGAGGGGGGGGATTAGATCATTCTTT. Protein sequence: CASSPRGGIRSFF.

V and J are TRBV18 and TRBJ1-5; 7 bases line up with TRBD1. This CDR3 region has 16 residues. V lost 1 base, J lost 2 bases, and 5 bases stayed unmatched. Germline V gene data show CDR1 as KGHSH and CDR2 as LQKENI. The CDR3 sequence: CASSPQGAFGNQPQHF. CDR3 DNA sequence: TGTGCCAGCTCACCACAGGGGGCTTTTGGCAATCAGCCCCAGCATTTT.

This chain joins TRBV5-6 and TRBJ1-2; perhaps TRBD1 as D (6 bases). Trimming removed 1 base from V and 3 bases from J, with 13 bases in between. Germline V gene lookup returns CDR1 SGHDT and CDR2 YYEEEE. This CDR3 region has 15 residues. Written as DNA, the CDR3 is TGTGCCAGCAGCTTGATGGGGGGGCCTGACTATGGCTACACCTTC. Translation: CASSLMGGPDYGYTF. Using reference TRBV5-6 and TRBJ1-2 for the parts outside the CDR3, the full variable domain is DAGVTQSPTHLIKTRGQQVTLRCSPKSGHDTVSWYQQALGQGPQFIFQYYEEEERQRGNFPDRFSGHQFPNYSSELNVNALLLGDSALYLCASSLMGGPDYGYTFGSGTRLTVV.

The table lists this clone with a few counts. The chain couples TRBV7-8 to TRBJ2-7, with no clear D. The CDR3 loop spans 14 amino acids. Germline CDR1 is SGHVS and CDR2 is FQNEAQ. Trimming took 1 base from V and 3 from J, leaving 10 bases between them. CDR3 bases: TGTGCCAGCAGCTTAGGCTCCGTCGGCTACGAGCAGTACTTC. It is translated as CASSLGSVGYEQYF.

The chain combines TRBV7-8 with TRBJ2-1, with 11 bases that match TRBD2. Looked up from germline, CDR1 is SGHVS and CDR2 is FQNEAQ. V gave up 5 bases and J gave up 0 bases; unmatched junction bases: 9. This CDR3 has 18 residues. This chain's CDR3 is CASSGAGLAVSSYNEQFF. CDR3 bases: TGTGCCAGCAGCGGGGCGGGACTAGCGGTAAGCTCCTACAATGAGCAGTTCTTC.

V usage is TRBV6-5 and J usage is TRBJ2-5, with 10 nucleotides matching TRBD2. Per germline, CDR1 MNHEY and CDR2 SVGAGI. The CDR3 is 14 amino acids. The V and J ends lost 6 bases and 2 bases, in that order; junction bases with no gene match: 3. CDR3 nucleotide sequence: TGTGCCAGCAGGACTAGCGGGTCGCAAGAGACCCAGTACTTC. This gives the protein CASRTSGSQETQYF.